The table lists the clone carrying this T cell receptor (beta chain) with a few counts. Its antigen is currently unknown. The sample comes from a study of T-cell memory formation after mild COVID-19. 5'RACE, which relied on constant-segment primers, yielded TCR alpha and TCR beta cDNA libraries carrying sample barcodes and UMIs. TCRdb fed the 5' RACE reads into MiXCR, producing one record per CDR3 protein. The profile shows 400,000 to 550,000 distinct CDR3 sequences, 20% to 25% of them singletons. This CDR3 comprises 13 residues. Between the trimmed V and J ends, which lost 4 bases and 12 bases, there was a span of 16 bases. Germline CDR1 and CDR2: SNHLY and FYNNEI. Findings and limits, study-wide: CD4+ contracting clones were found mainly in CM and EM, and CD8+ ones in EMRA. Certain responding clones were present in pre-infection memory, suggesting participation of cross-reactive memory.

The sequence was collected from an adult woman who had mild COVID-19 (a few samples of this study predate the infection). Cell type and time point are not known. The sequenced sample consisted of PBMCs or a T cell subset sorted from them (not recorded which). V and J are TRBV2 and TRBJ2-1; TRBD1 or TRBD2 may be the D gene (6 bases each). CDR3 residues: CASSARGPVTQFF. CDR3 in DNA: TGTGCCAGCAGTGCCCGGGGGCCGGTGACGCAGTTCTTC. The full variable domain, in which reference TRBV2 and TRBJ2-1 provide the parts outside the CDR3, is EPEVTQTPSHQVTQMGQEVILRCVPISNHLYFYWYRQILGQKVEFLVSFYNNEISEKSEIFDDQFSVERPDGSNFTLKIRSTKLEDSAMYFCASSARGPVTQFFGPGTRLTVL.